Listed below are T cell receptor beta chains from one sample, sequenced in a study of cytomegalovirus exposure and HLA in healthy donors. Only in-frame clones appear in the TCRdb table, and some are missing; sequencing was by immunoSEQ multiplex PCR. The sample lists 150,000 to 170,000 clones; 70% to 80% were seen once. Input material: PBMCs. The origin of the receptors is a man under 40 in good health and CMV-seronegative. Each CDR3 is given with its conserved first and last residue. Each record gives: CDR3 length, J gene, clone size, V gene, D gene, CDR3 DNA, CDR3 protein. The D gene is left open where the match is weak. Size tells how often a clone was seen (once, few, many) or the class of an expanded clone, and some rows leave it out.

>18|TRBJ2-5|few|TRBV7-2|TRBD2
TGTGCCAGCAGCTTAGAGGGACTAGCGGGGGTCATCCAAGAGACCCAGTACTTC
CASSLEGLAGVIQETQYF
>13|TRBJ2-1|NA|TRBV19|TRBD2
TGTGCCAGTAGTTATAGCGGGGGAAATGAGCAGTTCTTC
CASSYSGGNEQFF
>14|TRBJ1-3|NA|TRBV15|NA
TGTGCCACCAGCAGAGGAGTCTCTGGAAACACCATATATTTT
CATSRGVSGNTIYF
>13|TRBJ1-2|NA|TRBV29-1|NA
TGCAGCGTCCCACATGGCGGGAGCTATGGCTACACCTTC
CSVPHGGSYGYTF
>15|TRBJ1-1|NA|TRBV10-3|TRBD1
TGTGCCATCAAAGCACAGGGGGCGATGAACACTGAAGCTTTCTTT
CAIKAQGAMNTEAFF
>14|TRBJ2-7|NA|TRBV7-2|TRBD1
TGTGCCGGGGGATCCGGGACAGCTGCCTACGAGCAGTACTTC
CAGGSGTAAYEQYF
>16|TRBJ2-2|NA|TRBV5-1|TRBD1
TGCGCCAGCAGCTTGAGTTTGGGACAGCACACCGGGGAGCTGTTTTTT
CASSLSLGQHTGELFF
>11|TRBJ2-3|NA|TRBV11-2|NA
TGTGCCAGCAGCTCCCGAGATACGCAGTATTTT
CASSSRDTQYF
>11|TRBJ2-7|NA|TRBV2|TRBD2
TGTGCCAGCATGGGGGGGGTCGAGCAGTACTTC
CASMGGVEQYF
>16|TRBJ1-1|once|TRBV4-2|NA
TGTGCCAGCAGCCAAGATGAGGCGCCGACTAGAACTGAAGCTTTCTTT
CASSQDEAPTRTEAFF